Detailed here is one TCR beta chain. These data come from a study of graft-versus-host responses after intestinal transplantation. TCRdb keeps only in-frame clones here, not all; method: immunoSEQ multiplex PCR. The profile covers some 13,000 clones, with around 69% appearing a single time and roughly 7.2% taken by the ten largest. Graft-derived tissue was subjected to processing to liberate intraepithelial and lamina propria lymphocytes. V shed 4 bases, J shed 6 bases, and the junction held 14 bases outside the gene matches. Germline V gene data show CDR1 as LNHNV and CDR2 as YYDKDF (reference sequence). This CDR3 is 17 amino acids long.

Sequenced material: ileum tissue, taken 16 days after intestinal transplant. This TCR was sampled from a human patient who received an intestinal transplant, so some T cells may come from the graft donor. J is TRBJ1-5 and V is TRBV15; 8 bases map to TRBD1. This CDR3 reads CATSKPDREWGAQPQHF. The CDR3 DNA reads as TGTGCCACCAGCAAACCGGACAGGGAATGGGGGGCTCAGCCCCAGCATTTT. Using reference TRBV15 and TRBJ1-5 for the parts outside the CDR3, the full variable domain is DAMVIQNPRYQVTQFGKPVTLSCSQTLNHNVMYWYQQKSSQAPKLLFHYYDKDFNNEADTPDNFQSRRPNTSFCFLDIRSPGLGDTAMYLCATSKPDREWGAQPQHFGDGTRLSIL.